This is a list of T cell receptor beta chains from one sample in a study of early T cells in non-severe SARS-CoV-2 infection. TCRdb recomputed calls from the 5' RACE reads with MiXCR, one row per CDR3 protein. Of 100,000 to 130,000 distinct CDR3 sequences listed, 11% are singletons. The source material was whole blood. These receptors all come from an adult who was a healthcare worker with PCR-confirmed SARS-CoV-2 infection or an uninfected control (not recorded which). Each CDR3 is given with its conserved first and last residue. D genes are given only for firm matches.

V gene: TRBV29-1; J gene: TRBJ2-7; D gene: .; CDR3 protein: CSGGDGEQYF
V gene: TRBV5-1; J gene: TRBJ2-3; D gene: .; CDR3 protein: CASRVGSMTADTQYF
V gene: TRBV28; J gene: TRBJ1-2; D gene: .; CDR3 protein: CASSQYDLDTF
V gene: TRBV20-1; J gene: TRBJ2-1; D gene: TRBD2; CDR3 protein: CSAGTSGRGPNEQFF
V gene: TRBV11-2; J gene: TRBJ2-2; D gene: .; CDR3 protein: CASSDYRDLMAGELFF
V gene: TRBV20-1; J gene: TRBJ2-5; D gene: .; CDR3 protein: CSPERETQYF
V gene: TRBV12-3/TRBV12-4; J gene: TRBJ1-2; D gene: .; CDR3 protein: CASRVTGYGYTF
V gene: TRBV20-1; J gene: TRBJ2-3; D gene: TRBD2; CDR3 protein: CSARIAGAARGTDTQYF
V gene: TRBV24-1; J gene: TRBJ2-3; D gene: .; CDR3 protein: CATSDQDPTDTQYF
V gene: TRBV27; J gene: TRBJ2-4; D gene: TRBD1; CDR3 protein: CASGRDRGQNIQYF
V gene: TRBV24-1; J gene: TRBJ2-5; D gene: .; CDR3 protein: CATSGAQETQYF
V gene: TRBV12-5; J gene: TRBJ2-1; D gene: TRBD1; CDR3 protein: CASGFLGQGGNEQFF
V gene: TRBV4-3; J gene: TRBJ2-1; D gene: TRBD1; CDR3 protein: CASSRTGTEAYNEQFF
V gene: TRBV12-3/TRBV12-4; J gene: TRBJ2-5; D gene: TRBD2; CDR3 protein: CASPGLARKTQYF
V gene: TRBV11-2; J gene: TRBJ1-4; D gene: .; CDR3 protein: CASSPTVKNEKLFF
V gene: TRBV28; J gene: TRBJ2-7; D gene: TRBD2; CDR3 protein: CASSSGLAGVAQEQYF
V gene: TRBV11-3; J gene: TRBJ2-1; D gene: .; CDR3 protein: CASSFSLYNEQFF
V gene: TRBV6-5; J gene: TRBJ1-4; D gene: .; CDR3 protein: CASSQRISEKLFF
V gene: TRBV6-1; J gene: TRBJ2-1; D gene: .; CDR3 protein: CASSTERGDEQFF
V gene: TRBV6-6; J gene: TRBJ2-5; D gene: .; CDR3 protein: CASSYEEETQYF
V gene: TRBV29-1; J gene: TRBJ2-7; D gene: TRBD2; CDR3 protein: CSVEDPYGGRDGEQYF
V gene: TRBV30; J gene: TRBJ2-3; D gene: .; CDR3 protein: CAWSRTVKADTQYF
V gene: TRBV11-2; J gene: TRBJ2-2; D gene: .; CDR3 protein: CASSLDGSYTGELFF
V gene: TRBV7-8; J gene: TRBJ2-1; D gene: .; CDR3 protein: CASSLRPGSEYNEQFF
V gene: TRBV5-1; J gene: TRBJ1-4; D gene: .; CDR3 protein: CASSLAKNREKLFF
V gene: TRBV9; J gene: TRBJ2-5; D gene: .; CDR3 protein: CASSATGGSYPVETQYF
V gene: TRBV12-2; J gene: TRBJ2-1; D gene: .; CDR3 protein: CASRLGGRGCPYNEQFF
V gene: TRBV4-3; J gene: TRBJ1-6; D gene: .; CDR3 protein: CASSPGTGNSPLHF
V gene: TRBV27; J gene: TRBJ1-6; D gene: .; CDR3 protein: CASSYYGARDGGYNSPLHF
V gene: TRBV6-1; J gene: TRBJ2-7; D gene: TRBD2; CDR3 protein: CASRLAGDAFREQYF
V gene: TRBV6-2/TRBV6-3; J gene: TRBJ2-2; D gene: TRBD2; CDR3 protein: CASSYLTSGSPTGELFF
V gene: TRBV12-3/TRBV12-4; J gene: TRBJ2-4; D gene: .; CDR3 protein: CASSARGFLAKNIQYF
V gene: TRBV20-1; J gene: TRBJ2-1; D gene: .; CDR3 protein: CSARIQGGEQFF
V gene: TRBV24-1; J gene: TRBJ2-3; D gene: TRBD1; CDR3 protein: CATSDRATRQGTDTQYF
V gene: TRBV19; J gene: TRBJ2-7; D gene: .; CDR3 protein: CASSGVAEQYF
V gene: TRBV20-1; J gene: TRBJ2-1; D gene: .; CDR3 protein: CSALAASSYNEQFF
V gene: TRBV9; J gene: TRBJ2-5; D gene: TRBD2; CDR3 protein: CASSDTSEETQYF
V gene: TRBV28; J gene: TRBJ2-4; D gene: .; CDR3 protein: CASSSDPGIQYF
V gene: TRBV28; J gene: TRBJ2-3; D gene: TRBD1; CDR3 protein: CASSLALDRETDTQYF
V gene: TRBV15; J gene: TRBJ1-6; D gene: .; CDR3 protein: CATSRDWDSPLHF
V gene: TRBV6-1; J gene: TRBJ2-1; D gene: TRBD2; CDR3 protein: CASSVNRAGSALCFF
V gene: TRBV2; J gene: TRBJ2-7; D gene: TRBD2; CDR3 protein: CAAWASGSSYEQYF
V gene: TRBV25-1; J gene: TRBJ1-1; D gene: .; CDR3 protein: CASNPGGNTEAFF
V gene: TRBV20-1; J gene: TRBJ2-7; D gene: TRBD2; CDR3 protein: CSARLAGFSYEQYF
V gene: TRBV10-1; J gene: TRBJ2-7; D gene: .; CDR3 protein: CAGEGYELYF
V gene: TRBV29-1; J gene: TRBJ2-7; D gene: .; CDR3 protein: CSVASGDEQYF
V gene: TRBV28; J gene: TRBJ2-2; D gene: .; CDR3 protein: CASSPPAGWGIPGELFF
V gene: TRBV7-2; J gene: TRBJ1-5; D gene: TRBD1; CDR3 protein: CASSLGSDRASNQPQHF
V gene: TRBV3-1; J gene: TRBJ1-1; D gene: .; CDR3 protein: CASSSLAEAFF
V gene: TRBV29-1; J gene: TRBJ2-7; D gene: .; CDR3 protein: CSVEVNRADEQYF
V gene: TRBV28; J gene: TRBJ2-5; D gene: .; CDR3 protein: CASSLTRETQYF
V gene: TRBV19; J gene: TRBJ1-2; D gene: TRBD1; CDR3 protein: CASRTGTGGYGYTF
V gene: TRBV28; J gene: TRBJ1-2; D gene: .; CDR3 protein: CASSPSAGSNYGYTF